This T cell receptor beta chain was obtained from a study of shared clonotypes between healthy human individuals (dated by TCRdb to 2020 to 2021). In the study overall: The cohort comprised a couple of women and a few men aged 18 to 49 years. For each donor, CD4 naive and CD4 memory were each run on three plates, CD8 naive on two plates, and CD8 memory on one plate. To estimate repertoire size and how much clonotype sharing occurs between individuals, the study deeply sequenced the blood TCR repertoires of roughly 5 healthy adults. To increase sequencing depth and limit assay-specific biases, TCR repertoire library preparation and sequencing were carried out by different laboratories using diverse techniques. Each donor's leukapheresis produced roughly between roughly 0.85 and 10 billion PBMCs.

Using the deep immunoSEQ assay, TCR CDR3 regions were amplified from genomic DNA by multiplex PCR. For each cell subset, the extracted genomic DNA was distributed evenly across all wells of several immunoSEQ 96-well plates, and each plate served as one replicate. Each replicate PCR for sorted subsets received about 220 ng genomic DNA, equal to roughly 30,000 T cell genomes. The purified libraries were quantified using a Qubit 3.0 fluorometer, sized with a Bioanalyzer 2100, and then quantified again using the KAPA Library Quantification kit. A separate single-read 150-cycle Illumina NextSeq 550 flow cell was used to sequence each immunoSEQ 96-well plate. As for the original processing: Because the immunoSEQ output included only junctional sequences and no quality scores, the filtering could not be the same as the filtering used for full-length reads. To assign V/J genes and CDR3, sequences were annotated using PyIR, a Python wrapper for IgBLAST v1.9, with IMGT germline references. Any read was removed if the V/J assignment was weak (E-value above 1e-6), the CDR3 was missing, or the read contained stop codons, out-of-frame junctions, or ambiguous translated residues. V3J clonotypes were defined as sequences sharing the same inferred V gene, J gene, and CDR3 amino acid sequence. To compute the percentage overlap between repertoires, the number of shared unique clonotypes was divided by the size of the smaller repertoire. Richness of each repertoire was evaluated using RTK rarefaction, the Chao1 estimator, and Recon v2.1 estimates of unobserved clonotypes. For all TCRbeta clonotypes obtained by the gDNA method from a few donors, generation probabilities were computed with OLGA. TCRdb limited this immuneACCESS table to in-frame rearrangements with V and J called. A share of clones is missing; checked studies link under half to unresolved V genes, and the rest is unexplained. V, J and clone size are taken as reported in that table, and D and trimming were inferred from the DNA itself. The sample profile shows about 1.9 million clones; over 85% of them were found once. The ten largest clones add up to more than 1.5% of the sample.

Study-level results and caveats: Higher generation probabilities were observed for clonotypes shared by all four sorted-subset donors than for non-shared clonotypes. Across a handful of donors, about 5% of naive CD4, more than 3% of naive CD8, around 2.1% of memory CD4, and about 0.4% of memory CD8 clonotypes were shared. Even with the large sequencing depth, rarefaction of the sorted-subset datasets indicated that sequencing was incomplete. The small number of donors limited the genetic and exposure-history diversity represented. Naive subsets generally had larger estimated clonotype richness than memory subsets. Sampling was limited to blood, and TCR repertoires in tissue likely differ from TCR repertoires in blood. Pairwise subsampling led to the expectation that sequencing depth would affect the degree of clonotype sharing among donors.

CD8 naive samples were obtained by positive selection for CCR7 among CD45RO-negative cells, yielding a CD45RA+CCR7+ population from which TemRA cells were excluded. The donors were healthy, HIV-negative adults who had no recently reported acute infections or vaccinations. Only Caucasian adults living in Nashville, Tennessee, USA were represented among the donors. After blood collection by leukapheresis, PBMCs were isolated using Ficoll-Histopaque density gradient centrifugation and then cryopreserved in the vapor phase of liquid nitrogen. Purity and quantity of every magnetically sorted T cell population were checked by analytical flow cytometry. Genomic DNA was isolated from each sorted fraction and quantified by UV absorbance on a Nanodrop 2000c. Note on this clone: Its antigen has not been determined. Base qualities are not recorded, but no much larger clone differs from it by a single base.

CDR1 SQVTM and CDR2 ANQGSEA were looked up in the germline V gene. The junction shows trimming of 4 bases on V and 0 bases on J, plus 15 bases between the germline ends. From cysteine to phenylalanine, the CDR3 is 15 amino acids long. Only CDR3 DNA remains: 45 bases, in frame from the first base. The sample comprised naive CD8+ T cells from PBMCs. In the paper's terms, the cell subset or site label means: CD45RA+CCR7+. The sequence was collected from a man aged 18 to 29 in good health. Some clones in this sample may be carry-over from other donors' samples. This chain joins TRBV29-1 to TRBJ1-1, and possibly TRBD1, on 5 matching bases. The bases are TGCAGCGTTGTTGGGGCAGCACCGATGAACACTGAAGCTTTCTTT. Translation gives CSVVGAAPMNTEAFF.